The 29 T cell receptor beta chains reported below all come from one sample, sequenced in a study of blood T cell repertoires in COVID-19. The protocol was immunoSEQ multiplex PCR, while the TCRdb copy is restricted to in-frame clones and leaves out a portion. Of around 220,000 clones detected, approximately 86% appear once; the ten largest clones hold under 6.5%. Sequencing was carried out using PBMCs or T cells enriched from blood (not recorded which). These receptor sequences come from a woman aged 30 to 39 with acute COVID-19.

This sequence joins TRBV12-3 or TRBV12-4 and TRBJ2-7; TRBD2 might be the D (5 bases). The CDR3 runs 13 residues. V was pared by 6 bases and J by 2 bases, with 11 bases between. CDR3 in DNA: TGTGCCAGCAGCAGGAGAGGGCCCTACGAGCAGTACTTC. The encoded protein is CASSRRGPYEQYF.

This clone was detected only a few times. V is TRBV3-1 (or the pseudogene TRBV3-2) and J is TRBJ1-4, with TRBD1 identical over 10 bases. Germline lookup yields CDR1 LGHDT and CDR2 YNNKEL (reference sequence). CDR3 length equals 14 residues. The trim removed 5 bases at V and 10 bases at J, leaving 7 bases unmatched. CDR3 nucleotide sequence: TGTGCCAGCAGCATGGGACAGGGGCATCTAAAACTGTTTTTT. Residues: CASSMGQGHLKLFF.

The rearrangement links TRBV5-1 to TRBJ2-2; 9 positions agree with TRBD2. Germline V CDR1 and CDR2: SGHRS, YFSETQ. The junction had 4 bases not matched to a gene; V was cut back by 0 bases and J by 4 bases. The CDR3 is 16 amino acids. The DNA for the CDR3 is TGCGCCAGCAGCTTGGCTGCGGGAGGGCCCACCGGGGAGCTGTTTTTT. The encoded protein is CASSLAAGGPTGELFF.

This chain uses TRBV3-1 (or the pseudogene TRBV3-2) with TRBJ2-1, with 8 bases lining up with TRBD2. The V gene end was trimmed by 2 bases and the J gene end by 3 bases; junction bases not matched to a gene: 6. Per the germline V gene, CDR1 is LGHDT and CDR2 is YNNKEL (reference sequence). CDR3 length: 16 amino acids. The CDR3 is CASSQRSGRVYNEQFF. CDR3 sequence (DNA): TGTGCCAGCAGCCAAAGGAGCGGGAGAGTCTACAATGAGCAGTTCTTC.

The V and J genes are TRBV7-2 and TRBJ2-1; TRBD2 matches at 8 bases. The J segment lost 9 bases and the V segment lost 5 bases, leaving 3 bases of the junction unmatched. Germline values: CDR1 SGHTA, CDR2 FQGNSA. The CDR3 is 12 residues long. CDR3 in DNA: TGTGCCAGCAGCCCCCGGGAGGGTGAGCAGTTCTTC. It translates to CASSPREGEQFF. The whole variable domain, filled in from reference TRBV7-2 and TRBJ2-1, reads GAGVSQSPSNKVTEKGKDVELRCDPISGHTALYWYRQSLGQGLEFLIYFQGNSAPDKSGLPSDRFSAERTGGSVSTLTIQRTQQEDSAVYLCASSPREGEQFFGPGTRLTVL.

The chain couples TRBV19 to TRBJ2-1; D is possibly TRBD2 (7 bases). V was pared by 3 bases and J by 6 bases, with 15 bases between. The CDR3 contains 15 residues. Germline V gene data show CDR1 as LNHDA and CDR2 as SQIVND (reference sequence). The CDR3 protein is CASSIQRGGLNEQFF. The CDR3 coding sequence is TGTGCCAGTAGTATTCAGAGGGGGGGCCTCAATGAGCAGTTCTTC.

V gene TRBV5-1 combines with J gene TRBJ2-7, with D perhaps TRBD1 (6 bases). Germline V lookup: CDR1 SGHRS, CDR2 YFSETQ. Trimming removed 4 bases from V and 1 base from J, with 18 bases in between. The CDR3 has 16 residues. The CDR3 sequence: CASSPTPGTPSYEQYF. CDR3 nucleotides: TGCGCCAGCAGCCCAACCCCCGGGACACCTTCCTACGAGCAGTACTTC.

The table lists this clone with a count of one. The V call is TRBV5-5, the J call TRBJ1-5; 8 bases line up with TRBD1. Germline CDR1 SGHKS, CDR2 YYEKEE (reference sequence). The J segment lost 0 bases and the V segment lost 4 bases, leaving 12 bases of the junction unmatched. CDR3 length: 18 amino acids. The CDR3 reads CASSRTVDRVDSNQPQHF. DNA for the CDR3: TGTGCCAGCAGCCGAACCGTGGACAGGGTTGATAGCAATCAGCCCCAGCATTTT.

The chain's CDR3 is CASSLHREGFYEQYF. In DNA form, the CDR3 reads TGTGCCAGCAGCTTGCACAGGGAGGGGTTCTACGAGCAGTACTTC. The chain carries TRBV5-6 and TRBJ2-7; perhaps TRBD2 as D (7 bases). The ends were cut back, 1 base at V and 3 bases at J, with 14 bases in the middle. From germline, CDR1 is SGHDT and CDR2 YYEEEE. The CDR3 consists of 15 residues.

The chain uses TRBV6-5 and TRBJ2-7; 7 positions match TRBD1. V was clipped by 4 bases and J by 5 bases; unmatched bases: 5. This CDR3 is built from 13 residues. Germline CDR1 and CDR2: MNHEY and SVGAGI. In DNA, the CDR3 is TGTGCCAGCAGTTGGGACAGTGTGGACGAGCAGTACTTC. The encoded protein is CASSWDSVDEQYF.

The V call is TRBV7-3, the J call TRBJ2-2; no clear D gene. Trimming cost V 5 bases and J 1 base, with 11 bases left between them. The CDR3 runs to 15 residues. Germline V gene data show CDR1 as SGHTA and CDR2 as FQGTGA. This CDR3 reads CASSPLPGNTGELFF. CDR3 sequence (DNA): TGTGCCAGCAGCCCTCTCCCCGGGAACACCGGGGAGCTGTTTTTT.

The chain joins TRBV3-1 (or the pseudogene TRBV3-2) to TRBJ2-1; possible D gene TRBD2, 6 bases. Germline V CDR1 and CDR2: LGHDT, YNNKEL (reference sequence). This CDR3 contains 14 residues. Trimming left V 3 bases short and J 8 bases short, with 14 bases between. DNA of the CDR3: TGTGCCAGCAGCCATCGACTAGGCGAGGATGAGCAGTTCTTC. Translating gives CASSHRLGEDEQFF.

The V call is TRBV10-3, the J call TRBJ1-2; D is possibly TRBD1 (6 bases). Germline lookup yields CDR1 ENHRY and CDR2 SYGVKD. This CDR3 has 14 residues. V was pared by 6 bases and J by 5 bases, with 16 bases between. For the CDR3, the DNA is TGTGCCATCAGAACAGGGATCGATTCTTATGGCTACACCTTC. It codes for CAIRTGIDSYGYTF.

V and J are TRBV5-1 and TRBJ2-2; possible D gene TRBD1, 5 bases. The CDR3 extends over 17 amino acids. CDR1 and CDR2 (germline): SGHRS, YFSETQ. V lost 3 bases, J lost 8 bases, and 23 bases lay in between. CDR3: CASSYFRSRVAFGELFF. The CDR3 nucleotides read TGCGCCAGCAGCTACTTCAGGTCCAGGGTTGCGTTTGGGGAGCTGTTTTTT.

This sequence joins TRBV7-2 and TRBJ2-7; TRBD2 matches 8 bases. CDR1 is SGHTA and CDR2 is FQGNSA in the germline V gene. The length of the CDR3 is 14 residues. Trimming at V came to 3 bases and at J to 3 bases, leaving 4 bases not matched to a gene. In DNA form, the CDR3 reads TGTGCCAGCAGCTTTGCGGGAGGTGACTACGAGCAGTACTTC. It translates to CASSFAGGDYEQYF.

The chain is built from TRBV7-3 and TRBJ2-3; 9 bases agree with TRBD2. Germline values: CDR1 SGHTA, CDR2 FQGTGA. This CDR3 spans 18 amino acids. Trimming took 1 base from V and 0 from J; bases not matched to a gene: 8. CDR3: CASSLKAGGTHSTDTQYF. DNA for the CDR3: TGTGCCAGCAGCTTAAAAGCGGGGGGTACTCATAGCACAGATACGCAGTATTTT.

This clone was seen a handful of times. The V and J genes are TRBV10-3 and TRBJ2-5; D perhaps matches TRBD1 (7 bases). The V gene's germline CDR1 is ENHRY and CDR2 SYGVKD. This CDR3 spans 12 amino acids. V lost 10 bases, J lost 4 bases, and 13 bases lay in between. The CDR3 nucleotides are TGTGCCACCGACCAGGGGGGAGAGACCCAGTACTTC. This encodes CATDQGGETQYF.

The V and J genes are TRBV2 and TRBJ2-3, with 9 bases that match TRBD2. The CDR3 is 15 residues long. Germline V gene lookup returns CDR1 SNHLY and CDR2 FYNNEI. The V segment lost 5 bases and the J segment 0 bases; nucleotides outside the gene matches: 3. In nucleotides, the CDR3 is TGTGCCAGCAGTAAGGGACTAGCCAGCACAGATACGCAGTATTTT. Translating it yields CASSKGLASTDTQYF.

The chain carries TRBV2 and TRBJ1-6; TRBD1 matches 8 bases. Germline loops: CDR1 SNHLY, CDR2 FYNNEI. After removal of 8 bases from V and 5 bases from J, the junction contained 5 bases not matched to a gene. The CDR3 contains 14 residues. The CDR3 DNA reads TGTGCCAGCCCCGGACAGGGAGATAATTCACCCCTCCACTTT. Translation: CASPGQGDNSPLHF.

This chain links TRBV27 with TRBJ2-7; TRBD2 matches 7 bases. Germline CDR1 is MNHEY and CDR2 is SMNVEV (reference sequence). This CDR3 spans 14 amino acids. V gave up 5 bases and J gave up 3 bases; unmatched junction bases: 7. The CDR3 sequence: CASSGAAGHYEQYF. As DNA, the CDR3 is TGTGCCAGCAGTGGGGCAGCGGGGCACTACGAGCAGTACTTC.

CDR3 bases: TGTGCCAGTACAGTGTCCACTGAAGCTTTCTTT. Amino acids: CASTVSTEAFF. This chain links TRBV19 with TRBJ1-1; D is uncertain. Germline-derived CDR1 and CDR2 are LNHDA and SQIVND (reference sequence). V was pared by 7 bases and J by 4 bases, with 7 bases between. The CDR3 sequence is 11 residues long.

The V gene is TRBV5-1, the J gene TRBJ1-4; maybe TRBD1 (6 bases). Germline V gene data show CDR1 as SGHRS and CDR2 as YFSETQ. The CDR3 covers 13 residues. V gave up 3 bases and J gave up 5 bases, with 8 bases separating them. The CDR3 DNA sequence: TGCGCCAGCAGCTATGACAGGAATGAAAAACTGTTTTTT. This encodes CASSYDRNEKLFF.

The chain couples TRBV6-5 to TRBJ1-6, with a possible D match to TRBD1 (5 bases). CDR3 length: 15 amino acids. The germline gives CDR1 MNHEY, CDR2 SVGAGI. V was cut by 8 bases and J by 9 bases, with 20 bases left in between. The chain's CDR3 is CASSPSYRGGSPLHF. The CDR3 region has the DNA TGTGCCAGCTCACCATCTTACCGGGGGGGTTCACCCCTCCACTTT.

This chain joins TRBV6-2 or TRBV6-3 and TRBJ1-2; 10 bases are a match to TRBD1. The CDR3 is 16 residues long. With 0 bases clipped from V and 3 bases from J, the junction kept 4 bases outside the gene matches. Germline assignment: CDR1 MNHEY and CDR2 SVGEGT. The CDR3 bases are TGTGCCAGCAGTTACTCGACAGGGGGCCTCTACTATGGCTACACCTTC. This sequence encodes CASSYSTGGLYYGYTF.

This clone was seen only once. An end of the junction differs from the germline gene, which may be a read error. This chain joins TRBV7-7 and TRBJ2-5; 8 bases are a match to TRBD2. The germline CDR1 and CDR2 sequences are SSHAT and FNYEAQ (reference sequence). There are 15 residues in the CDR3. The CDR3 region is CASSLGAGGWETQYF. The CDR3 DNA is TGTGCTAGCAGCTTAGGGGCGGGAGGTTGGGAGACCCAGTACTTC.

V is TRBV4-1 and J is TRBJ2-7; D remains unclear. Germline V gene lookup returns CDR1 MGHRA and CDR2 YSYEKL. V was cut by 1 base and J by 3 bases, with 7 bases left in between. The CDR3 extends over 13 amino acids. The CDR3 loop reads CASSQVNSYEQYF. DNA of the CDR3: TGCGCCAGCAGCCAAGTGAACAGCTACGAGCAGTACTTC.

CDR3 residues: CASSQGGGRGRGTEAFF. CDR3 coding DNA: TGCGCCAGCAGCCAGGGTGGCGGCAGGGGGCGCGGGACTGAAGCTTTCTTT. The chain uses TRBV4-1 and TRBJ1-1; 8 bases match TRBD1. CDR1 and CDR2 from the germline V gene are MGHRA and YSYEKL. V was clipped by 3 bases and J by 5 bases; unmatched bases: 14. There are 17 residues in the CDR3.

This clone appeared a single time. The V gene is TRBV3-1 (or the pseudogene TRBV3-2), the J gene TRBJ1-3; 8 bases are a match to TRBD1. This CDR3 comprises 15 residues. The germline V gene encodes CDR1 LGHDT and CDR2 YNNKEL (reference sequence). V shed 7 bases, J shed 0 bases, and the junction held 5 bases outside the gene matches. Here the CDR3 reads CASTLDRDSGNTIYF. The CDR3 nucleotides read TGTGCCAGCACCCTGGACAGGGACTCTGGAAACACCATATATTTT.

V and J are TRBV5-1 and TRBJ1-5; the match to TRBD1 covers 7 bases. Germline values: CDR1 SGHRS, CDR2 YFSETQ. The CDR3 is made up of 14 amino acids. The J segment lost 3 bases and the V segment lost 3 bases, leaving 3 bases of the junction unmatched. As DNA, the CDR3 is TGCGCCAGCAGCTCCGGACAGGACAATCAGCCCCAGCATTTT. It encodes CASSSGQDNQPQHF.